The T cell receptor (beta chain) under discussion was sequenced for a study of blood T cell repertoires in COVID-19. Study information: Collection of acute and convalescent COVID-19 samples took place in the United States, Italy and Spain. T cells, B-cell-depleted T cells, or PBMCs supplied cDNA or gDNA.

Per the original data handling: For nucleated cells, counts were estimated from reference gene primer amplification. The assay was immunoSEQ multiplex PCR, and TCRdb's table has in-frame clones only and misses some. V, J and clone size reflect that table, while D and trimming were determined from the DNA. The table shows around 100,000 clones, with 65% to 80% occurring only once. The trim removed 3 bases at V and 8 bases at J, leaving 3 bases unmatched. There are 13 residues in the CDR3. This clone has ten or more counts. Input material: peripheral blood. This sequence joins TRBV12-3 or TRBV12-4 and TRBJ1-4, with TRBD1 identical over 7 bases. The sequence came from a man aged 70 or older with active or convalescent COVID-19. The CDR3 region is CASSFRQGEKLFF. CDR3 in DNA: TGTGCCAGCAGTTTCCGACAGGGCGAAAAACTGTTTTTT.